Below, 28 T cell receptor beta chains from the same sample are listed, as sequenced in a study of shared clonotypes between healthy human individuals. The method was immunoSEQ multiplex PCR; TCRdb's version includes in-frame clones alone and lacks a portion of them. The data show millions of clones, roughly 93% seen once. Sequenced: naive CD4+ T cells from PBMCs. Subset given: CD45RA+ positively selected. The receptor set was obtained from a man younger than 30 in good health. Some clones in this sample may be carry-over from other donors' samples.

The chain has TRBV5-6 and TRBJ2-3; 9 nucleotides match TRBD2. Looked up from germline, CDR1 is SGHDT and CDR2 is YYEEEE. The CDR3 totals 17 residues. Germline trimming cut 0 bases from V and 2 bases from J; bases unmatched to any gene: 7. CDR3 loop: CASSLVPGLAITDTQYF. In DNA, the CDR3 is TGTGCCAGCAGCTTGGTACCGGGACTAGCTATCACAGATACGCAGTATTTT.

This sequence joins TRBV6-1 and TRBJ2-3, with 7 bases matching TRBD1. The junction had 3 bases not matched to a gene; V was cut back by 8 bases and J by 4 bases. The CDR3 sequence is 12 residues long. Germline V CDR1 and CDR2: MNHNS, SASEGT. In nucleotides, the CDR3 is TGTGCCAGCGGCGACAGGGCAGATACGCAGTATTTT. Its translation is CASGDRADTQYF.

J is TRBJ2-1 and V is TRBV5-6; D is perhaps TRBD1 (5 bases). This CDR3 has 15 residues. Germline assignment: CDR1 SGHDT and CDR2 YYEEEE. The ends were cut back, 7 bases at V and 4 bases at J, with 18 bases in the middle. The CDR3 reads CASGKDGGAYNEQFF. DNA for the CDR3: TGTGCCAGCGGGAAGGACGGTGGGGCATACAATGAGCAGTTCTTC.

This sequence joins TRBV19 and TRBJ2-1, with 9 bases fitting TRBD1. The CDR3 totals 15 residues. Trimming at V came to 5 bases and at J to 3 bases, leaving 5 bases not matched to a gene. Germline V gene lookup returns CDR1 LNHDA and CDR2 SQIVND (reference sequence). CDR3 amino acids: CASSPGTGIYNEQFF. CDR3 in DNA: TGTGCCAGTAGTCCCGGGACAGGGATCTACAATGAGCAGTTCTTC. Full variable domain (rest looked up from reference TRBV19 and TRBJ2-1): DGGITQSPKYLFRKEGQNVTLSCEQNLNHDAMYWYRQDPGQGLRLIYYSQIVNDFQKGDIAEGYSVSREKKESFPLTVTSAQKNPTAFYLCASSPGTGIYNEQFFGPGTRLTVL.

The rearrangement links TRBV27 to TRBJ1-2; 8 bases agree with TRBD1. Per the germline V gene, CDR1 is MNHEY and CDR2 is SMNVEV (reference sequence). CDR3 length: 15 residues. The junction had 10 bases not matched to a gene; V was cut back by 6 bases and J by 4 bases. The CDR3 region is CASSPMGDRGYGYTF. In DNA, the CDR3 is TGTGCCAGCAGCCCTATGGGAGACAGGGGCTATGGCTACACCTTC.

The chain joins TRBV27 to TRBJ1-4; no clear D gene. In germline, CDR1 is MNHEY, CDR2 SMNVEV (reference sequence). Trimming shortened V by 5 bases and J by 8 bases, and 24 bases separated the two germline ends. This CDR3 region has 17 residues. CDR3 DNA sequence: TGTGCCAGCAGTCTACACTCCCTGGTCCCAGGATCCGAAAAACTGTTTTTT. The encoded protein is CASSLHSLVPGSEKLFF.

The chain links TRBV7-2 to TRBJ2-5; D is possibly TRBD1 (6 bases). The CDR3 is 14 residues long. Germline V gives CDR1 SGHTA, CDR2 FQGNSA. V lost 1 base, J lost 1 base, and 7 bases lay in between. The CDR3 coding sequence is TGTGCCAGCAGCTTAGGACAGGTCCAAGAGACCCAGTACTTC. Its translation is CASSLGQVQETQYF.

The CDR3 DNA follows: TGTGCCAGTAGTATCGGGCAGTACTCTGGAAACACCATATATTTT. Amino acid sequence: CASSIGQYSGNTIYF. The chain links TRBV19 to TRBJ1-3; D remains unclear. V was shortened by 3 bases and J by 0 bases, with 9 bases between the two germline ends. Germline loops: CDR1 LNHDA, CDR2 SQIVND (reference sequence). The CDR3 spans 15 residues.

Comment on this clone: This same CDR3 is encoded by further DNA sequences in the sample. J is TRBJ1-5 and V is TRBV30; D is uncertain. V lost 0 bases, J lost 2 bases, and 5 bases lay in between. CDR1 GTSNPN and CDR2 SVGIG come from the germline V gene (reference sequence). There are 13 residues in the CDR3. The CDR3 DNA reads TGTGCCTGGAGTGTTCGTGGCAATCAGCCCCAGCATTTT. Amino acid sequence: CAWSVRGNQPQHF.

The rearrangement uses TRBV27 and TRBJ1-4, with 7 bases matching TRBD1. Germline assignment: CDR1 MNHEY and CDR2 SMNVEV (reference sequence). V lost 5 bases to trimming and J lost 5 bases; unmatched junction nucleotides: 8. This CDR3 spans 15 amino acids. The CDR3 coding sequence is TGTGCCAGCAGTGTAAGGGGGCTAGGCAATGAAAAACTGTTTTTT. The encoded protein is CASSVRGLGNEKLFF.

The chain uses TRBV7-3 and TRBJ2-1; 7 nucleotides agree with TRBD2. Germline assignment: CDR1 SGHTA and CDR2 FQGTGA. With V trimmed by 5 bases and J by 6 bases, 10 bases remained unmatched. The CDR3 is 15 amino acids. CDR3 loop: CASSPGGGLVNEQFF. As DNA, the CDR3 is TGTGCCAGCAGCCCTGGCGGGGGACTCGTCAATGAGCAGTTCTTC.

The rearrangement links TRBV7-2 to TRBJ1-5; D gene unclear. Germline V gene data show CDR1 as SGHTA and CDR2 as FQGNSA. Trimming shortened V by 3 bases and J by 4 bases, and 7 bases separated the two germline ends. This CDR3 spans 13 amino acids. The DNA for the CDR3 is TGTGCCAGCAGCTTTGGTACTAATCAGCCCCAGCATTTT. Encoded protein: CASSFGTNQPQHF.

The chain joins TRBV20-1 to TRBJ1-2; D is unresolved. Germline assignment: CDR1 DFQATT and CDR2 SNEGSKA (reference sequence). CDR3 length: 11 amino acids. The germline V and J ends were trimmed by 7 bases and 8 bases, with 14 bases remaining between them. CDR3 sequence reads: CSVSRRAGYTF. The CDR3 DNA follows: TGCAGTGTATCGAGAAGGGCCGGCTACACCTTC.

The J gene is TRBJ2-7, the V gene TRBV6-6; TRBD1 agrees at 11 bases. The germline CDR1 and CDR2 sequences are MNHNY and SVGAGI (reference sequence). The ends lost 6 bases at V and 4 bases at J; junction bases unmatched: 5. CDR3 length: 14 residues. This CDR3 is CASRIGQGAYEQYF. CDR3 in DNA: TGTGCCAGCAGAATCGGACAGGGGGCGTACGAGCAGTACTTC.

The gene calls are TRBV25-1 and TRBJ1-2; D not certain. The germline V gene encodes CDR1 MGHDK and CDR2 SYGVNS. The CDR3 sequence is 13 residues long. V was shortened by 1 base and J by 8 bases, with 11 bases between the two germline ends. CDR3 loop: CASSEFRTGGYTF. The CDR3 nucleotides read TGTGCCAGCAGTGAATTTCGTACGGGGGGCTACACCTTC.

The chain carries TRBV6-4 and TRBJ2-4; D is ambiguous. The ends were cut back, 6 bases at V and 3 bases at J, with 12 bases in the middle. The CDR3 runs to 14 residues. CDR1 and CDR2 from the germline V gene are MRHNA and SNTAGT. The CDR3 reads CASSFPQDKNIQYF. The CDR3 DNA follows: TGTGCCAGCAGCTTTCCGCAGGACAAAAACATTCAGTACTTC.

This sequence joins TRBV5-4 and TRBJ2-7, with TRBD2 matching over 8 bases. Germline V lookup: CDR1 SGHNT, CDR2 YYREEE (reference sequence). V gave up 0 bases and J gave up 5 bases; unmatched junction bases: 13. CDR3 size: 17 residues. The CDR3 here is CASSLGKVRLAMNEQYF. CDR3 nucleotides: TGTGCCAGCAGCTTGGGTAAGGTGCGACTAGCGATGAACGAGCAGTACTTC.

The chain employs TRBV21-1 and TRBJ2-5; the table assigns TRBD2, which was not confirmed against the DNA. TRBV21-1 has pseudogene status. CDR3 length equals 16 residues. In DNA form, the CDR3 reads TGTGCCAGCAGCGACCTTCCCCGGGAGCCCGACGGGACCCAGTACTTC. This translates into CASSDLPREPDGTQYF.

J is TRBJ2-3 and V is TRBV9; D remains ambiguous. V was trimmed by 2 bases and J by 6 bases, leaving 10 bases between them. Germline CDR1 SGDLS, CDR2 YYNGEE. The CDR3 runs 13 residues. The DNA of the CDR3 is TGTGCCAGCAGCGTCCTGGTCATGGATACGCAGTATTTT. This codes for CASSVLVMDTQYF.

This chain links TRBV2 with TRBJ1-5; D call uncertain. V was clipped by 5 bases and J by 4 bases, with 6 bases between them. This CDR3 spans 12 amino acids. Germline CDR1 SNHLY, CDR2 FYNNEI. CDR3 DNA sequence: TGTGCCAGCAGTTACCCAAATCAGCCCCAGCATTTT. Its translation: CASSYPNQPQHF.

This chain connects TRBV28 to TRBJ2-5; TRBD1 might be the D (6 bases). The ends were cut back, 6 bases at V and 2 bases at J, with 10 bases in the middle. CDR3 length equals 13 residues. Germline CDR1 is MDHEN and CDR2 is SYDVKM. Written as DNA, the CDR3 is TGTGCCAGCAGGCCACAGGGTCAAGAGACCCAGTACTTC. Translating gives CASRPQGQETQYF.

The chain employs TRBV7-3 and TRBJ2-1; TRBD2 aligns across 10 bases. V was pared by 5 bases and J by 4 bases, with 14 bases of the junction left unmatched. The CDR3 runs 18 residues. CDR1 SGHTA and CDR2 FQGTGA come from the germline V gene. The CDR3 loop is CASSRLHSGLADYNEQFF. CDR3 bases: TGTGCCAGCAGCCGCCTTCATTCCGGACTAGCGGATTACAATGAGCAGTTCTTC.

The chain couples TRBV11-2 to TRBJ2-5; no clear D. Germline lookup yields CDR1 SGHAT and CDR2 FQNNGV. The CDR3 loop spans 16 amino acids. Between the trimmed V and J ends, which lost 1 base and 5 bases, there was a span of 17 bases. The CDR3 coding sequence is TGTGCCAGCAGCTTAGGTCTGACCACCTTTGGGGAGACCCAGTACTTC. Amino acid sequence: CASSLGLTTFGETQYF.

The chain carries TRBV19 and TRBJ2-5; TRBD1 agrees at 10 bases. Germline CDR1 reads LNHDA; CDR2 reads SQIVND (reference sequence). The ends lost 6 bases at V and 0 bases at J; junction bases unmatched: 7. CDR3 length: 16 amino acids. The CDR3 protein is CASSPGQGFHQETQYF. For the CDR3, the DNA is TGTGCCAGTAGCCCGGGACAGGGGTTTCACCAAGAGACCCAGTACTTC.

The genes are TRBV12-5 and TRBJ2-5, with D possibly TRBD2 on 6 matching bases. Germline-derived CDR1 and CDR2 are LGHNT and FRNRAP. The V gene lost 3 bases and the J gene lost 3 bases, with 8 bases spanning the gap. The CDR3 loop spans 13 amino acids. The CDR3 bases are TGTGCTAGTGGTTTCTCGGGAGAAGAGACCCAGTACTTC. Its protein product is CASGFSGEETQYF.

V is TRBV21-1 and J is TRBJ1-1. TRBV21-1 is noted as a pseudogene. This CDR3 has 16 amino acids. The DNA for the CDR3 is TGTGCCAGCAGCAAAGAGAGCGGTTCTCTGAACACTGAAGCTTTCTTT. Translating it yields CASSKESGSLNTEAFF.

The chain combines TRBV7-9 with TRBJ1-2; 7 bases agree with TRBD1. The CDR3 is 13 amino acids. With 3 bases clipped from V and 8 bases from J, the junction kept 6 bases outside the gene matches. Germline lookup yields CDR1 SEHNR and CDR2 FQNEAQ (reference sequence). CDR3 DNA sequence: TGTGCCAGCAGCTTGGCGACAGGGTTAGGCTACACCTTC. Amino acids: CASSLATGLGYTF.

The V and J genes are TRBV7-2 and TRBJ2-5; the D gene is possibly TRBD1 (6 bases). CDR3 length: 15 amino acids. CDR1 and CDR2 from the germline V gene are SGHTA and FQGNSA. The V gene lost 10 bases and the J gene lost 1 base, with 19 bases spanning the gap. The CDR3 region is CATSSGAWSQETQYF. The CDR3 coding sequence is TGTGCCACCTCCTCAGGGGCGTGGAGCCAAGAGACCCAGTACTTC. The full variable domain, in which reference TRBV7-2 and TRBJ2-5 provide the parts outside the CDR3, is GAGVSQSPSNKVTEKGKDVELRCDPISGHTALYWYRQSLGQGLEFLIYFQGNSAPDKSGLPSDRFSAERTGGSVSTLTIQRTQQEDSAVYLCATSSGAWSQETQYFGPGTRLLVL.